Below, 12 T cell receptor beta chains from the same sample are listed, as sequenced in a study of blood T cell repertoires in COVID-19. The data were produced by immunoSEQ multiplex PCR, yet TCRdb's version contains in-frame clones alone and is incomplete. Of approximately 170,000 clones listed, about four fifths are singletons. Sequencing input: peripheral blood. The origin of the receptors is a man aged 55 to 69 with active or convalescent COVID-19.

The CDR3: CASSPGTMNTEAFF. The CDR3 nucleotides are TGTGCCAGCAGCCCCGGGACAATGAACACTGAAGCTTTCTTT. The V gene is TRBV5-5, the J gene TRBJ1-1; tentative D call: TRBD1 (6 bases). Trimming pared 4 bases from V and 0 bases from J, leaving 10 bases between. This CDR3 is built from 14 residues. From germline, CDR1 is SGHKS and CDR2 YYEKEE (reference sequence).

The chain links TRBV18 to TRBJ2-6, with 7 bases identical to TRBD2. CDR3 length equals 15 residues. The V segment lost 6 bases and the J segment 2 bases; nucleotides outside the gene matches: 4. Germline assignment: CDR1 KGHSH and CDR2 LQKENI. DNA of the CDR3: TGTGCCAGCTCGCAGGGAGGGGCTGGGGCCAACGTCCTGACTTTC. This sequence encodes CASSQGGAGANVLTF.

This clone was seen only once. The rearrangement joins TRBV6-2 or TRBV6-3 to TRBJ1-2; maybe TRBD1 (5 bases). Germline V gives CDR1 MNHEY, CDR2 SVGEGT. Trimming took 2 bases from V and 4 from J, leaving 17 bases between them. The CDR3 is 16 residues long. This chain's CDR3 is CASSYGPSGGGYGYTF. The CDR3 region has the DNA TGTGCCAGCAGTTACGGACCCTCGGGGGGAGGCTATGGCTACACCTTC.

The gene calls are TRBV11-2 and TRBJ1-3, with a tentative D call TRBD1 (5 bases). This CDR3 spans 15 amino acids. The V gene's germline CDR1 is SGHAT and CDR2 FQNNGV. Trimming removed 6 bases at V and 0 bases at J, with 12 bases between. Written as DNA, the CDR3 is TGTGCCAGCAGAATCACAGGACCCTCTGGAAACACCATATATTTT. The encoded protein is CASRITGPSGNTIYF.

V is TRBV2 and J is TRBJ2-1; TRBD1 agrees at 8 bases. The CDR3 contains 17 residues. The junction had 11 bases not matched to a gene; V was cut back by 2 bases and J by 5 bases. Germline CDR1 SNHLY, CDR2 FYNNEI. The CDR3 sequence: CASSEPSGGKVDNEQFF. The CDR3 nucleotides are TGTGCCAGCAGTGAACCCTCAGGGGGCAAGGTAGACAATGAGCAGTTCTTC.

This clone appeared a few times. V gene TRBV10-3 combines with J gene TRBJ2-1, with 9 bases fitting TRBD1. Per germline, CDR1 ENHRY and CDR2 SYGVKD. After removal of 6 bases from V and 8 bases from J, the junction contained 14 bases not matched to a gene. The CDR3 sequence is 16 residues long. CDR3 sequence: CAIRDPTGGAYDEQFF. CDR3 DNA sequence: TGTGCCATCAGAGACCCCACAGGGGGCGCTTACGATGAGCAGTTCTTC.

Written as DNA, the CDR3 is TGTGCCAGCACCAGGGGACAGGGGGATCAGCCCCAGCATTTT. Its translation is CASTRGQGDQPQHF. The chain employs TRBV6-5 and TRBJ1-5; 11 bases are shared with TRBD1. With V trimmed by 7 bases and J by 5 bases, 4 bases remained unmatched. CDR1 is MNHEY and CDR2 is SVGAGI in the germline V gene. The CDR3 runs to 14 residues.

This chain links TRBV5-1 with TRBJ2-7; 7 bases agree with TRBD1. The CDR3 is 15 amino acids. The ends lost 5 bases at V and 3 bases at J; junction bases unmatched: 11. Germline V gives CDR1 SGHRS, CDR2 YFSETQ. The DNA for the CDR3 is TGCGCCAGCAGACGAGCCGGGACAGACCTCTACGAGCAGTACTTC. Translating gives CASRRAGTDLYEQYF.

V gene TRBV19 combines with J gene TRBJ1-1; TRBD1 agrees at 8 bases. This CDR3 is built from 18 residues. Germline CDR1 and CDR2: LNHDA and SQIVND (reference sequence). Losses at the gene ends were 4 bases for V and 3 bases for J; bases not matched to a gene: 16. CDR3 region: CASSRFPTGVGLDTEAFF. In DNA form, the CDR3 reads TGTGCCAGTAGTAGATTCCCGACAGGGGTGGGATTAGACACTGAAGCTTTCTTT.

The chain combines TRBV7-2 with TRBJ2-2; D perhaps matches TRBD2 (6 bases). The CDR3 is 15 amino acids. Per germline, CDR1 SGHTA and CDR2 FQGNSA. Between the trimmed V and J ends, which lost 0 bases and 7 bases, there was a span of 12 bases. CDR3 nucleotides: TGTGCCAGCAGCTTAGCCGGACTATCCGGCGGGGAGCTGTTTTTT. Its protein product is CASSLAGLSGGELFF. Supplemented by reference TRBV7-2 and TRBJ2-2, the full variable domain reads GAGVSQSPSNKVTEKGKDVELRCDPISGHTALYWYRQSLGQGLEFLIYFQGNSAPDKSGLPSDRFSAERTGGSVSTLTIQRTQQEDSAVYLCASSLAGLSGGELFFGEGSRLTVL.

V usage is TRBV28 and J usage is TRBJ2-1, with 11 bases matching TRBD2. Germline CDR1 MDHEN, CDR2 SYDVKM. Germline trimming cut 6 bases from V and 6 bases from J; bases unmatched to any gene: 10. The CDR3 length is 16 residues. The CDR3 DNA is TGTGCCAGCAGCCGGGGGACTAGCGGAGGGGGCAATGAGCAGTTCTTC. It encodes CASSRGTSGGGNEQFF.

The rearrangement joins TRBV9 to TRBJ2-5, with TRBD1 matching over 8 bases. The CDR3 is 16 amino acids. The germline CDR1 and CDR2 sequences are SGDLS and YYNGEE. V shed 0 bases, J shed 1 base, and the junction held 5 bases outside the gene matches. CDR3 residues: CASSVDGRGPQETQYF. The CDR3 DNA reads as TGTGCCAGCAGCGTAGACGGCAGGGGGCCCCAAGAGACCCAGTACTTC.